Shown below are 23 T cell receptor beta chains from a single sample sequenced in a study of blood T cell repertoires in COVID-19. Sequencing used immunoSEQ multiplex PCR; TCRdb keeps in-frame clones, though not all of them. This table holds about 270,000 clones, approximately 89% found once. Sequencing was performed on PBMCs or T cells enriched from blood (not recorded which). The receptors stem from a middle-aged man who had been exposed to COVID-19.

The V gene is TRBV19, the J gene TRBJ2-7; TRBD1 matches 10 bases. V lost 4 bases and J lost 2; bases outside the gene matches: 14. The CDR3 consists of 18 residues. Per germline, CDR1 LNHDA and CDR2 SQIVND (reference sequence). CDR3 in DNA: TGTGCCAGTAGTAAGGAGACAGGGGGCTCTCAGTTACCCTACGAGCAGTACTTC. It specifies CASSKETGGSQLPYEQYF.

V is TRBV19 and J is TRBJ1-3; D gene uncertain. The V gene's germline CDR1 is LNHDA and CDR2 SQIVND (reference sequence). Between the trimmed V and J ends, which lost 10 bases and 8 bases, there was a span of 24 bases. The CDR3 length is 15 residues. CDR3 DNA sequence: TGTGCCACCACTGACGGCGGCGGCTTTAGTCACACCATATATTTT. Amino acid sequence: CATTDGGGFSHTIYF.

This CDR3 reads CASSHTGGGSYEQYF. The CDR3 bases are TGTGCCAGCAGCCATACAGGGGGCGGGTCCTACGAGCAGTACTTC. The genes are TRBV4-2 and TRBJ2-7, with TRBD1 matching over 9 bases. The germline gives CDR1 LGHNA, CDR2 YNFKEQ. The CDR3 runs 15 residues. V lost 3 bases, J lost 1 base, and 4 bases stayed unmatched.

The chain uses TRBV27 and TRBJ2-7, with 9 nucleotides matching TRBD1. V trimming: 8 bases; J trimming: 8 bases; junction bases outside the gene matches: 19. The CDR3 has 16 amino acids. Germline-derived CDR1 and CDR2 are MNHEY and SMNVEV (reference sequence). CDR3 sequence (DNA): TGTGCCAGCCTTACTAACACAGGGGGCCCACCTTATAAGCAGTACTTC. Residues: CASLTNTGGPPYKQYF.

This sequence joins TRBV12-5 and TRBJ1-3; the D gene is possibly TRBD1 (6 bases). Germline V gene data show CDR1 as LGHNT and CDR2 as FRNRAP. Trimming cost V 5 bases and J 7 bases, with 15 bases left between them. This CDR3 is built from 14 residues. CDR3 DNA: TGTGCTAGTGGTACAGGACAGATGGGGAACACCATATATTTT. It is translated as CASGTGQMGNTIYF.

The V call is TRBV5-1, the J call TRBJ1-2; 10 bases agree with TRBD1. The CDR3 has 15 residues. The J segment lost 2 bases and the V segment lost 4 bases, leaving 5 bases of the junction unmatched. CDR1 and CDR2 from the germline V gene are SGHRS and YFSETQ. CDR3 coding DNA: TGCGCCAGCAGCAGGACAGGGGGGCAAAACTATGGCTACACCTTC. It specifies CASSRTGGQNYGYTF.

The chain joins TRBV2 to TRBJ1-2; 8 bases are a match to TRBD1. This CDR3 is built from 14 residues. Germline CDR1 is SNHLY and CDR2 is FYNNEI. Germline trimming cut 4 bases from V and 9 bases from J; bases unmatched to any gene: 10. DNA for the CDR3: TGTGCCAGCAGTGGGTCGGTGGGACAGGAAAGCTACACCTTC. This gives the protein CASSGSVGQESYTF.

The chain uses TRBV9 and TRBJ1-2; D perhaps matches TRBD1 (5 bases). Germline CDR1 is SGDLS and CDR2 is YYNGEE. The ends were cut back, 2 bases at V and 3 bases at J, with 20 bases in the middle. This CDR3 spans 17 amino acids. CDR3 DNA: TGTGCCAGCAGCGTCCCGGCGGCGGGGGGAATAGACTATGGCTACACCTTC. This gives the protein CASSVPAAGGIDYGYTF.

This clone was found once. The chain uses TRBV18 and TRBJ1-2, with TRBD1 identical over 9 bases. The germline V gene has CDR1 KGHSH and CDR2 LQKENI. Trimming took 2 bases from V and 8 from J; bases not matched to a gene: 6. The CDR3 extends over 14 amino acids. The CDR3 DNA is TGTGCCAGCTCACCAGGGACAGGGATAGAGGGCTACACCTTC. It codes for CASSPGTGIEGYTF.

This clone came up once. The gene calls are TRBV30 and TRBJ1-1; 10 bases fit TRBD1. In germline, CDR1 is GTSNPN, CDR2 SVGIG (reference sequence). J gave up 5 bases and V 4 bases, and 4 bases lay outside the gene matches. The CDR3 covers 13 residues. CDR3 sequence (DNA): TGTGCCTGGACCGGACAGGGGGTTACTGAAGCTTTCTTT. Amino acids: CAWTGQGVTEAFF.

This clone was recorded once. The CDR3 nucleotides are TGTGCCAGTAGTATGGGGGAGGTCTCGAACACTGAAGCTTTCTTT. It yields the protein CASSMGEVSNTEAFF. This chain uses TRBV19 with TRBJ1-1, with TRBD1 as a possible D gene (5 bases). With 3 bases removed from V and 1 base from J, the gap between germline ends came to 12 bases. This CDR3 is 15 amino acids long. Germline V gene sequence: CDR1 LNHDA, CDR2 SQIVND (reference sequence).

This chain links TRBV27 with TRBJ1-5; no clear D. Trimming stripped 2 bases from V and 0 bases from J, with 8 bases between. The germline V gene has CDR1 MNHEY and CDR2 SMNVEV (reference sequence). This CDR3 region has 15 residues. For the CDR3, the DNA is TGTGCCAGCAGTTTACGTCCCTATAGCAATCAGCCCCAGCATTTT. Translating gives CASSLRPYSNQPQHF.

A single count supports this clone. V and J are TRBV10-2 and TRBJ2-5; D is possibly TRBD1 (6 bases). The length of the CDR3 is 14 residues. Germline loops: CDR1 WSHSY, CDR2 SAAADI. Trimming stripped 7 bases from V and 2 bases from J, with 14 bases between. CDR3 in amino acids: CASIPDRTQETQYF. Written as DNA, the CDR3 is TGCGCCAGCATTCCCGACAGGACACAAGAGACCCAGTACTTC.

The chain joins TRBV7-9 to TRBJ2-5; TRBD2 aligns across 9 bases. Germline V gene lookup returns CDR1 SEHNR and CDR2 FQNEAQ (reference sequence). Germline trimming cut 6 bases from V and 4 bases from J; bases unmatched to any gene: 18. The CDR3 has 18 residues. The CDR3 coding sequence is TGTGCCAGCAGAAAAGGCCCGGCTAGCGGGGAGATTGGAGAGACCCAGTACTTC. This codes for CASRKGPASGEIGETQYF.

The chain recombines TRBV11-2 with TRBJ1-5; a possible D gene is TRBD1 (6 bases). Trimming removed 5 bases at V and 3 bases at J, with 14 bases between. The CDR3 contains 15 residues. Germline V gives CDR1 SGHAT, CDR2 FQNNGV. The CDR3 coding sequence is TGTGCCAGCAGCACACAAACAGGGTTCAATCAGCCCCAGCATTTT. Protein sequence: CASSTQTGFNQPQHF.

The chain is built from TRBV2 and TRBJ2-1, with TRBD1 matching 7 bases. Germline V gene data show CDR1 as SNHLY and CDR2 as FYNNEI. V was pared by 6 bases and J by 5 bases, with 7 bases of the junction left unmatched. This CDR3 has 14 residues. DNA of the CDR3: TGTGCCAGCAGCGAAACAGGGGCCCACAATGAGCAGTTCTTC. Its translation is CASSETGAHNEQFF. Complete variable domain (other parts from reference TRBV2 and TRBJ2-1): EPEVTQTPSHQVTQMGQEVILRCVPISNHLYFYWYRQILGQKVEFLVSFYNNEISEKSEIFDDQFSVERPDGSNFTLKIRSTKLEDSAMYFCASSETGAHNEQFFGPGTRLTVL.

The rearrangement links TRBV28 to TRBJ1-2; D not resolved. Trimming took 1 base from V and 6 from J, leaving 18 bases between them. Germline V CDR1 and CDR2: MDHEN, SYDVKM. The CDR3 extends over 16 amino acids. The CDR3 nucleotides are TGTGCCAGCAGTTTATCATTTGCGGCCGTGCCGCATGGCTACACCTTC. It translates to CASSLSFAAVPHGYTF.

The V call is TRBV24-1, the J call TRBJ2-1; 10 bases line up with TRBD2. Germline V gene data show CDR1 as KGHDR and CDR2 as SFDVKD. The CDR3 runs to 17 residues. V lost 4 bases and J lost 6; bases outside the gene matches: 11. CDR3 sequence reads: CATSDPQPSGSSNEQFF. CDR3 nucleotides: TGTGCCACCAGTGACCCTCAACCTAGCGGGAGTAGCAATGAGCAGTTCTTC.

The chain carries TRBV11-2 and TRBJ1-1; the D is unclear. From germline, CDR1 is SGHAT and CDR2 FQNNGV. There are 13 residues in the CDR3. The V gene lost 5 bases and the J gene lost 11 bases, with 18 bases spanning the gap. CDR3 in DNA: TGTGCCAGCAGCCTCATGGGAGAGCCGGACGCTTTCTTT. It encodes CASSLMGEPDAFF.

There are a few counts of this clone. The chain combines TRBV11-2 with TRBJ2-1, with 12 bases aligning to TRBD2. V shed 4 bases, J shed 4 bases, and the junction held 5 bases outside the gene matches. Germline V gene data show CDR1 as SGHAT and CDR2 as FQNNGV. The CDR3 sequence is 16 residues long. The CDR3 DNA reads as TGTGCCAGCAGCTATGGACTAGCGGGAATGTACAATGAGCAGTTCTTC. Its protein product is CASSYGLAGMYNEQFF.

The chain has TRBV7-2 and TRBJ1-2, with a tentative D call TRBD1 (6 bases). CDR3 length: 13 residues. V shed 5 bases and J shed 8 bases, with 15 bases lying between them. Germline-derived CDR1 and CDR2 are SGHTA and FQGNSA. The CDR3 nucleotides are TGTGCCAGCAGCCCCGGCCAGGGGCTCGGCTACACCTTC. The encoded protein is CASSPGQGLGYTF. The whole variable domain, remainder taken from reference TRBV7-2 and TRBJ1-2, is GAGVSQSPSNKVTEKGKDVELRCDPISGHTALYWYRQSLGQGLEFLIYFQGNSAPDKSGLPSDRFSAERTGGSVSTLTIQRTQQEDSAVYLCASSPGQGLGYTFGSGTRLTVV.

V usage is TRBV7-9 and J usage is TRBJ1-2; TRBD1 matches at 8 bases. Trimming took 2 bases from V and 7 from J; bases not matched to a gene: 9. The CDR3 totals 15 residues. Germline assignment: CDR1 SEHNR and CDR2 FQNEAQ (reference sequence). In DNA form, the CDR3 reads TGTGCCAGCAGCTTATCCCCGGGACAGGAGGGTGGCTACACCTTC. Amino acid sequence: CASSLSPGQEGGYTF.

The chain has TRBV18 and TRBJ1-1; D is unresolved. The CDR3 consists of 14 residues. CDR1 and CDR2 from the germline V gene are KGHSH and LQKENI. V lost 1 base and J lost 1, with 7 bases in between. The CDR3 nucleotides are TGTGCCAGCTCACCACTCGCAGGGAACACTGAAGCTTTCTTT. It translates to CASSPLAGNTEAFF.